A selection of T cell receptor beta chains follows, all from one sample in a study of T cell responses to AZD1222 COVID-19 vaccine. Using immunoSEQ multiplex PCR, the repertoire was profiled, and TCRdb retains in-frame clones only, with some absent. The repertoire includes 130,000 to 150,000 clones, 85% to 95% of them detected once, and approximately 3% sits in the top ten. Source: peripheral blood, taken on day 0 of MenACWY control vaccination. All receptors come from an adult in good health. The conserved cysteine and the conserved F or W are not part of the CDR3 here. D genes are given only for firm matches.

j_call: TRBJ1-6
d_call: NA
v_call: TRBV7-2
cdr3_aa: ASSKGLPYNSPLH

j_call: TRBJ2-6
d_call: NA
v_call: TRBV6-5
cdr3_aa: ASIGGDSGANVLT

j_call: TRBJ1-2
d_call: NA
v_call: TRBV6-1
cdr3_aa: ASSDSSYGYT

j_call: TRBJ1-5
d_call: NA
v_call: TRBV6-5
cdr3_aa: ASSRPQSSNQPQH

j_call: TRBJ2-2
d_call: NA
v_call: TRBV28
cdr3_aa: ASSLRGGELF

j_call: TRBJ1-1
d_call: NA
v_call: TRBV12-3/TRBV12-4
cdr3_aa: ASSFQGGAF

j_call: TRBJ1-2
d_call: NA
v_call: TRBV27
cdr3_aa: ASKEGGGYGYT

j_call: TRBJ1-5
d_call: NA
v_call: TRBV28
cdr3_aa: ASLSGAGGQPQH

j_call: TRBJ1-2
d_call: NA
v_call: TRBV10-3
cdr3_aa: AISESAQGLQDGYT

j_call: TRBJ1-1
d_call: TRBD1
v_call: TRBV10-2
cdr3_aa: ASSSGTGNTEAF

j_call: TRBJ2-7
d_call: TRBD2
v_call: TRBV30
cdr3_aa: AWKAAGAYEQY

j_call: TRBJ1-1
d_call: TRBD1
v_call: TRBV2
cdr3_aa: ASSEGPGGTMNTEAF

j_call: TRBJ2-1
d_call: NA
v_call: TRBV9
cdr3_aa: ASSPWLRPLDEQF

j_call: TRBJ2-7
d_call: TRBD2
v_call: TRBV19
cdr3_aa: ASSILAGGYEQY

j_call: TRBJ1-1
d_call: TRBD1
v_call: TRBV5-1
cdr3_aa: ASSLNRGQDTEAF

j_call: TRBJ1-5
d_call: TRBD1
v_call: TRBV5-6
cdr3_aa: ASSSGQAYQPQH

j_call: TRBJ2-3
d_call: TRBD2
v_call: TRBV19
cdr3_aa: ASSIGLLAVVTDTQY

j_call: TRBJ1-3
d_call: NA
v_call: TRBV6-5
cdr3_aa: ASRQARGSGNTIY

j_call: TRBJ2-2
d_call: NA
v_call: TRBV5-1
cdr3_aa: ASSLVLGAGGELF

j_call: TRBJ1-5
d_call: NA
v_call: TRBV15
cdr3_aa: ATSSRVSNQPQH

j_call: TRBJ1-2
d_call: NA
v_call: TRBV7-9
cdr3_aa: ASSLGAVWGYT

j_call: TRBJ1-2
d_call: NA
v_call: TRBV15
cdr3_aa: ATSRGSDPGYT

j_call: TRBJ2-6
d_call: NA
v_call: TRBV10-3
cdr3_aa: AISLAGANVLT

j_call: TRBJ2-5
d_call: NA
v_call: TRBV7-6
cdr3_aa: ATSLGGRETQY

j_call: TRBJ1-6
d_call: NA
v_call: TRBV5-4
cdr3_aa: AGRASTYNSPLH

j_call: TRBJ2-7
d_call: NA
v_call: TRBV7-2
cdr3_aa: ASSLRGGKIYEQY

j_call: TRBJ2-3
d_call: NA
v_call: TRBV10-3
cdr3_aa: AISEGGHIDTQY

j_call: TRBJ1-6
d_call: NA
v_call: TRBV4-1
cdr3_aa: ASSQEVGQEYSPLH